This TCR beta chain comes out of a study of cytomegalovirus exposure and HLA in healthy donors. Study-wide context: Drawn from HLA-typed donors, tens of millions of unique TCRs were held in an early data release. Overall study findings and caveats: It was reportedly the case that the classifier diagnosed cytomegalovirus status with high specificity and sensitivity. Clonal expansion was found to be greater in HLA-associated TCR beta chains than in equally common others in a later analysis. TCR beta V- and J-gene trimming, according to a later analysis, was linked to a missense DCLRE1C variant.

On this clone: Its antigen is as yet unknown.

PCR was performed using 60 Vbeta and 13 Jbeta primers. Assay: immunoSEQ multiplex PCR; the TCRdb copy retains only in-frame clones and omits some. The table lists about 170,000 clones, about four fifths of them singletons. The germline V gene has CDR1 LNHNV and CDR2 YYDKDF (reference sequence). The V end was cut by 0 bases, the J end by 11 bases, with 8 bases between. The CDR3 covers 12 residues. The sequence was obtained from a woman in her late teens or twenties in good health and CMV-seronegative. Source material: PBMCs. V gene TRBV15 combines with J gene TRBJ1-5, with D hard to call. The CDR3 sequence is CATSRDQDAQHF. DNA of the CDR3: TGTGCCACCAGCAGAGATCAGGATGCCCAGCATTTT.